What follows are 19 T cell receptor beta chains derived from one specimen sequenced in a study of cytomegalovirus exposure and HLA in healthy donors. The PCR contained 60 Vbeta and 13 Jbeta primers. The assay was immunoSEQ multiplex PCR, and TCRdb's table has in-frame clones only and misses some. The repertoire consists of under 200,000 clones, with over 80% occurring once and the leading ten covering roughly 1.9%. Sequencing was done on a sample of PBMCs. These receptors originate from a human donor in good health.

The chain joins TRBV13 to TRBJ2-3; TRBD2 agrees at 7 bases. CDR1 PRHDT and CDR2 FYEKMQ come from the germline V gene (reference sequence). The CDR3 is 15 amino acids. V lost 6 bases and J lost 4; bases outside the gene matches: 10. CDR3 in DNA: TGTGCCAGCAGTTTCGGACTAGTGCGGGCAGATACGCAGTATTTT. Residues: CASSFGLVRADTQYF.

This CDR3 reads CSVEGTDDAADTQYF. DNA for the CDR3: TGCAGCGTTGAAGGGACAGACGATGCCGCAGATACGCAGTATTTT. The chain couples TRBV29-1 to TRBJ2-3, with a weak D call TRBD1 (6 bases). Germline CDR1 is SQVTM and CDR2 is ANQGSEA. CDR3 size: 15 residues. With 1 base removed from V and 4 bases from J, the gap between germline ends came to 15 bases.

The V gene is TRBV15, the J gene TRBJ1-5, with D unclear. The germline V and J ends were trimmed by 0 bases and 4 bases, with 10 bases remaining between them. In germline, CDR1 is LNHNV, CDR2 YYDKDF (reference sequence). This CDR3 is built from 15 residues. The CDR3 DNA follows: TGTGCCACCAGCAGAGATGGTGCAGTGAATCAGCCCCAGCATTTT. Translating gives CATSRDGAVNQPQHF. The variable domain in full, with the rest retrieved from reference TRBV15 and TRBJ1-5, is DAMVIQNPRYQVTQFGKPVTLSCSQTLNHNVMYWYQQKSSQAPKLLFHYYDKDFNNEADTPDNFQSRRPNTSFCFLDIRSPGLGDTAMYLCATSRDGAVNQPQHFGDGTRLSIL.

This clone was detected a few times. The genes are TRBV4-3 and TRBJ1-4; no definite D call. Germline V gene sequence: CDR1 LGHNA, CDR2 YSLEER. CDR3 length: 15 amino acids. The ends were cut back, 0 bases at V and 0 bases at J, with 5 bases in the middle. This CDR3 reads CASSQEATTNEKLFF. The CDR3 coding sequence is TGCGCCAGCAGCCAAGAAGCCACAACTAATGAAAAACTGTTTTTT.

The chain recombines TRBV7-2 with TRBJ1-1; D is ambiguous. The CDR3 loop spans 15 amino acids. Deletions cut 1 base from V and 0 bases from J, with 9 bases between. Germline CDR1 and CDR2: SGHTA and FQGNSA. The DNA of the CDR3 is TGTGCCAGCAGCTTAGTGAAGTCGGTGAACACTGAAGCTTTCTTT. Encoded protein: CASSLVKSVNTEAFF.

The chain has TRBV6-1 and TRBJ2-2; 9 bases align to TRBD2. J was trimmed by 4 bases and V by 4 bases; bases with no gene match: 4. Germline CDR1 MNHNS, CDR2 SASEGT. There are 15 residues in the CDR3. The CDR3 spells CASSGGGGGTGELFF. The CDR3 nucleotides are TGTGCCAGCAGTGGCGGGGGGGGCGGCACCGGGGAGCTGTTTTTT.

The chain joins TRBV5-1 to TRBJ2-1, with TRBD1 matching over 8 bases. The CDR3 contains 14 residues. CDR1 SGHRS and CDR2 YFSETQ come from the germline V gene. Unmatched junction bases numbered 8, after V lost 4 bases and J lost 8 bases. The CDR3 DNA follows: TGCGCCAGCAGCCCGACAGGGGTAAGAGATGAGCAGTTCTTC. It yields the protein CASSPTGVRDEQFF.

The chain carries TRBV5-6 and TRBJ1-1; weak D call: TRBD1 (5 bases). Germline V gene lookup returns CDR1 SGHDT and CDR2 YYEEEE. V was trimmed by 0 bases and J by 5 bases, leaving 20 bases between them. The CDR3 has 17 amino acids. CDR3 coding DNA: TGTGCCAGCAGCTTGGGGGAAGGGGAGGAATTAGGAACTGAAGCTTTCTTT. It is translated as CASSLGEGEELGTEAFF. The full variable domain, its missing parts supplied by reference TRBV5-6 and TRBJ1-1, is DAGVTQSPTHLIKTRGQQVTLRCSPKSGHDTVSWYQQALGQGPQFIFQYYEEEERQRGNFPDRFSGHQFPNYSSELNVNALLLGDSALYLCASSLGEGEELGTEAFFGQGTRLTVV.

V is TRBV5-1 and J is TRBJ1-1, with 9 bases fitting TRBD1. This CDR3 has 15 residues. V lost 2 bases, J lost 1 base, and 3 bases stayed unmatched. Looked up from germline, CDR1 is SGHRS and CDR2 is YFSETQ. Written as DNA, the CDR3 is TGCGCCAGCAGCTTAATGGGACAGGGGAACACTGAAGCTTTCTTT. As protein: CASSLMGQGNTEAFF.

The chain uses TRBV9 and TRBJ2-2; TRBD2 might be the D (5 bases). Germline V gives CDR1 SGDLS, CDR2 YYNGEE. This CDR3 region has 15 residues. Trimming removed 4 bases at V and 2 bases at J, with 12 bases between. The CDR3 DNA follows: TGTGCCAGCAGCTCAGCGAGGGTAAACACCGGGGAGCTGTTTTTT. Residues: CASSSARVNTGELFF. Full variable domain (remainder filled in from reference TRBV9 and TRBJ2-2): DSGVTQTPKHLITATGQRVTLRCSPRSGDLSVYWYQQSLDQGLQFLIQYYNGEERAKGNILERFSAQQFPDLHSELNLSSLELGDSALYFCASSSARVNTGELFFGEGSRLTVL.

This clone was observed a handful of times. The chain links TRBV7-9 to TRBJ2-7; TRBD1 matches 7 bases. The CDR3 is 14 amino acids. The V gene end was trimmed by 8 bases and the J gene end by 0 bases; junction bases not matched to a gene: 7. Germline V gene data show CDR1 as SEHNR and CDR2 as FQNEAQ (reference sequence). Written as DNA, the CDR3 is TGTGCCAGCCAAGGGGACAGCCGCTCCTACGAGCAGTACTTC. Residues: CASQGDSRSYEQYF.

The chain couples TRBV28 to TRBJ2-7, with D possibly being TRBD1 (6 bases). Germline CDR1 MDHEN, CDR2 SYDVKM. The CDR3 runs 12 residues. V lost 6 bases and J 4 bases, leaving 10 bases between the germline ends. The CDR3 sequence is CASRQTGYEQYF. The CDR3, as DNA: TGTGCCAGCAGACAGACAGGTTACGAGCAGTACTTC.

This chain uses TRBV5-6 with TRBJ1-1, with TRBD1 matching 10 bases. Trimming at V came to 4 bases and at J to 1 base, leaving 10 bases not matched to a gene. The CDR3 spans 17 residues. The germline V gene encodes CDR1 SGHDT and CDR2 YYEEEE. CDR3 sequence (DNA): TGTGCCAGCAGCGGGACAGGGGCCATTACCAAGAACACTGAAGCTTTCTTT. As protein: CASSGTGAITKNTEAFF.

V and J are TRBV4-1 and TRBJ2-2, with D perhaps TRBD1 (6 bases). V was trimmed by 3 bases and J by 6 bases, leaving 11 bases between them. This CDR3 contains 14 residues. Per germline, CDR1 MGHRA and CDR2 YSYEKL. CDR3 protein: CASSHNRESGELFF. CDR3 bases: TGCGCCAGCAGCCATAACAGGGAATCCGGGGAGCTGTTTTTT.

The chain carries TRBV4-3 and TRBJ1-1; D gene unclear. CDR3 length: 15 amino acids. Germline CDR1 LGHNA, CDR2 YSLEER. V lost 0 bases to trimming and J lost 2 bases, with 10 bases between them. The CDR3 DNA sequence: TGCGCCAGCAGCCAAGATCCGCGGGGAAACACTGAAGCTTTCTTT. It yields the protein CASSQDPRGNTEAFF.

This sequence joins TRBV7-6 and TRBJ1-6, with 10 bases matching TRBD1. This CDR3 comprises 14 residues. The V gene's germline CDR1 is SGHVS and CDR2 FNYEAQ. J gave up 7 bases and V 5 bases, and 2 bases lay outside the gene matches. The CDR3 region has the DNA TGTGCCAGCAGCCCGGGACAGGGGAATTCACCCCTCCACTTT. Residues: CASSPGQGNSPLHF. Variable domain in full (rest from reference TRBV7-6 and TRBJ1-6): GAGVSQSPRYKVTKRGQDVALRCDPISGHVSLYWYRQALGQGPEFLTYFNYEAQQDKSGLPNDRFSAERPEGSISTLTIQRTEQRDSAMYRCASSPGQGNSPLHFGNGTRLTVT.

The V call is TRBV28, the J call TRBJ2-1, with TRBD2 as a possible D gene (5 bases). Per germline, CDR1 MDHEN and CDR2 SYDVKM. The CDR3 has 14 residues. V was pared by 1 base and J by 6 bases, with 10 bases between. CDR3 in amino acids: CASSLLRVRNEQFF. Here the CDR3 DNA reads TGTGCCAGCAGTTTATTGAGGGTCCGCAATGAGCAGTTCTTC. Based on the CDR3 plus reference TRBV28 and TRBJ2-1, the full variable domain is DVKVTQSSRYLVKRTGEKVFLECVQDMDHENMFWYRQDPGLGLRLIYFSYDVKMKEKGDIPEGYSVSREKKERFSLILESASTNQTSMYLCASSLLRVRNEQFFGPGTRLTVL.

This clone was counted once. This CDR3 is CASSELGVNTEAFF. DNA for the CDR3: TGTGCCAGCAGTGAGTTAGGGGTGAACACTGAAGCTTTCTTT. This chain links TRBV6-1 with TRBJ1-1; possible D gene TRBD1, 5 bases. The V gene's germline CDR1 is MNHNS and CDR2 SASEGT. V was clipped by 3 bases and J by 0 bases, with 8 bases between them. This CDR3 region has 14 residues.

This sequence joins TRBV10-3 and TRBJ1-1, with a possible D match to TRBD1 (6 bases). Per germline, CDR1 ENHRY and CDR2 SYGVKD. Trimming left V 1 base short and J 0 bases short, with 6 bases between. This CDR3 contains 14 residues. The CDR3, as DNA: TGTGCCATCAGTGAGTACAGGGTGAACACTGAAGCTTTCTTT. Its protein is CAISEYRVNTEAFF.